The present T cell receptor (beta chain) was sequenced within a study of low-dose radiotherapy and immunotherapy resistance in tumors. Trimming cost V 8 bases and J 4 bases, with 29 bases left between them. The CDR3 runs to 18 residues. First-strand cDNA used TRAV- and TRBV-specific primers, covering alpha and beta chains. TCRs were put through 15 to 25 PCR cycles of amplification with Phusion. A constant-region primer and the V-primer adapter served as the primer pair. One entry per CDR3 protein, called by TCRdb with MiXCR from the reads. In the table there are about 11,000 distinct CDR3 sequences, roughly 60% of which are singletons.

This chain links TRBV5-3 with TRBJ2-3, with D possibly matching TRBD2 (5 bases). TRBV5-3 is classed as an ORF, of uncertain function. The TCR was taken from a human donor with advanced metastatic prostate, ovarian, gallbladder or colorectal cancer (not recorded which). This table probably holds off-target reads from a library built for another chain. The chain's CDR3 is CASSSANTRYRSADTQYF. The CDR3 region has the DNA TGTGCCAGCAGTTCGGCTAACACTAGATATCGGAGCGCAGATACGCAGTATTTT.